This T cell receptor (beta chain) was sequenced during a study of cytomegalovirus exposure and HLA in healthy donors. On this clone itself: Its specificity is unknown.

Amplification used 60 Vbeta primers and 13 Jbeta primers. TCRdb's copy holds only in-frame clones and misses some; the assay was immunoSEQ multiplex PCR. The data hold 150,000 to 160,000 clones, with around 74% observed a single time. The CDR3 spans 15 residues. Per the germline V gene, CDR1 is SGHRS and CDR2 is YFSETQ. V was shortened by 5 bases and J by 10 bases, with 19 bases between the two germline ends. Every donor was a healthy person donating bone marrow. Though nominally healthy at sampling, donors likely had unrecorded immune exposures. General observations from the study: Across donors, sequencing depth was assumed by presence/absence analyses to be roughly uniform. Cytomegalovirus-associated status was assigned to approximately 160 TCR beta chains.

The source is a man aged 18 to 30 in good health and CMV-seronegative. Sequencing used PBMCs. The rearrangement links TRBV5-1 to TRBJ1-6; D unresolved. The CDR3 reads CASSPGMPIRSPLHF. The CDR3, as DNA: TGCGCCAGCAGTCCAGGTATGCCCATCAGATCACCCCTCCACTTT. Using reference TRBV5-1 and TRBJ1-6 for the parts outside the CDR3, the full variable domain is KAGVTQTPRYLIKTRGQQVTLSCSPISGHRSVSWYQQTPGQGLQFLFEYFSETQRNKGNFPGRFSGRQFSNSRSEMNVSTLELGDSALYLCASSPGMPIRSPLHFGNGTRLTVT.